One sample yielded the 2 T cell receptor beta chains listed below, sequenced in a study of sequential checkpoint blockade in melanoma. Described treatment: randomized to nivolumab then ipilimumab (arm A) or the reverse (arm B). TCRdb keeps only in-frame clones here, not all; method: immunoSEQ multiplex PCR. The table includes some 40,000 clones, 32% detected once. Sequencing was performed on tumor tissue (inferred from file names), taken from a patient given nivolumab and ipilimumab in sequence. The receptors derive from a human donor with melanoma.

This rearrangement joins TRBV5-1 to TRBJ1-4; D is perhaps TRBD1 (6 bases). The length of the CDR3 is 15 residues. Germline CDR1 and CDR2: SGHRS and YFSETQ. The ends were cut back, 4 bases at V and 3 bases at J, with 13 bases in the middle. The CDR3 here is CASSPQGKANEKLFF. As DNA, the CDR3 is TGCGCCAGCAGCCCACAGGGTAAAGCTAATGAAAAACTGTTTTTT.

This clone occurred a few times. The chain links TRBV30 to TRBJ2-7; D unclear. With 3 bases removed from V and 0 bases from J, the gap between germline ends came to 12 bases. CDR3 size: 14 residues. Germline V CDR1 and CDR2: GTSNPN, SVGIG (reference sequence). The CDR3 DNA sequence: TGTGCCTGGAGGCCGCAGTGGAGCTCCTACGAGCAGTACTTC. Residues: CAWRPQWSSYEQYF. Variable domain in full (rest from reference TRBV30 and TRBJ2-7): SQTIHQWPATLVQPVGSPLSLECTVEGTSNPNLYWYRQAAGRGLQLLFYSVGIGQISSEVPQNLSASRPQDRQFILSSKKLLLSDSGFYLCAWRPQWSSYEQYFGPGTRLTVT.